This entry lists 25 T cell receptor beta chains sequenced from one sample in a study of breast tumors, draining lymph nodes, adjacent tissues. One entry per CDR3 protein, called by TCRdb with MiXCR from the multiplex PCR reads. The sample lists around 140,000 distinct CDR3 sequences, roughly 33% seen once, with approximately 2.2% in the top ten. Samples came from axillary lymph nodes draining the breast cancer. The sample taken for sequencing was axillary lymph node tissue. The receptors derive from a female donor with breast cancer. Some clones in this sample may be carry-over from other donors' samples.

This clonotype was recorded at least ten times. This chain joins TRBV5-5 and TRBJ2-5; a possible D gene is TRBD1 (6 bases). Germline CDR1 reads SGHKS; CDR2 reads YYEKEE (reference sequence). Trimming left V 0 bases short and J 7 bases short, with 10 bases between. The CDR3 consists of 13 residues. The CDR3 DNA reads as TGTGCCAGCAGCTTGGCGGCAGGGGTGACCCAGTACTTC. Protein: CASSLAAGVTQYF.

This clonotype was seen repeatedly, ten times or more. This sequence joins TRBV6-6 and TRBJ2-5, with D possibly called TRBD1 or TRBD2 (5 bases each). Trimming took off 2 bases at V and 5 bases at J, with 18 bases between the two ends. CDR1 and CDR2 from the germline V gene are MNHNY and SVGAGI (reference sequence). The CDR3 totals 16 residues. CDR3 DNA sequence: TGTGCCAGCAGTTACCCGACAGATAGAGGGACGGAGACCCAGTACTTC. This codes for CASSYPTDRGTETQYF.

This clonotype was found a few times. The rearrangement uses TRBV11-2 and TRBJ1-1; possibly TRBD1 for D (6 bases). From germline, CDR1 is SGHAT and CDR2 FQNNGV. This CDR3 spans 16 amino acids. V lost 5 bases and J 4 bases, leaving 20 bases between the germline ends. The CDR3, as DNA: TGTGCCAGCAGCCCAATGGGGGGGGCGGACGGCACTGAAGCTTTCTTT. Translation gives CASSPMGGADGTEAFF.

This clonotype was observed many times. The CDR3 spells CASSRANSPLHF. The DNA for the CDR3 is TGTGCCAGCAGCAGGGCGAATTCACCCCTCCACTTT. The genes are TRBV28 and TRBJ1-6, with D perhaps TRBD1 (5 bases). Per germline, CDR1 MDHEN and CDR2 SYDVKM. V was cut by 6 bases and J by 7 bases, with 7 bases left in between. The CDR3 is 12 residues long.

As to this clonotype: One base away lies a much larger clone, so this may be a sequencing read error. V gene TRBV6-1 combines with J gene TRBJ2-2, with D perhaps matching TRBD1 (5 bases). With 10 bases removed from V and 2 bases from J, the gap between germline ends came to 14 bases. Germline V gene data show CDR1 as MNHNS and CDR2 as SASEGT. This CDR3 region has 14 residues. As DNA, the CDR3 is TGTGCCATGGGGCCGGAACCTAACACCGGGGAGCTGTTTTTT. It translates to CAMGPEPNTGELFF.

This clonotype was counted at least ten times. The gene calls are TRBV7-3 and TRBJ1-2; D is uncertain. CDR1 is SGHTA, CDR2 FQGTGA, per germline. Trimming removed 5 bases at V and 0 bases at J, with 7 bases between. The CDR3 extends over 13 amino acids. In DNA, the CDR3 is TGTGCCAGCAGCAGGGAGTCTAACTATGGCTACACCTTC. This codes for CASSRESNYGYTF.

This clonotype was recorded at least ten times. The chain combines TRBV19 with TRBJ1-2; TRBD1 agrees at 9 bases. V was clipped by 3 bases and J by 2 bases; unmatched bases: 10. CDR1 is LNHDA, CDR2 SQIVND, per germline (reference sequence). The CDR3 runs 17 residues. The CDR3 DNA sequence: TGTGCCAGTAGTATTTCCTCGGGACAGGGAGGAAACTATGGCTACACCTTC. Translated: CASSISSGQGGNYGYTF.

This clonotype was counted a few times. The chain carries TRBV2 and TRBJ1-1; 8 nucleotides match TRBD1. Per the germline V gene, CDR1 is SNHLY and CDR2 is FYNNEI. The CDR3 runs 13 residues. After removal of 6 bases from V and 3 bases from J, the junction contained 3 bases not matched to a gene. CDR3 DNA sequence: TGTGCCAGCAGGGGACAGGTCGACACTGAAGCTTTCTTT. Its protein is CASRGQVDTEAFF.

Comment on this clonotype: This sequence may be a read error, since a much larger clone differs from it by one base. V and J are TRBV6-1 and TRBJ1-4, with D possibly matching TRBD1 (6 bases). The CDR3 extends over 14 amino acids. The germline V gene has CDR1 MNHNS and CDR2 SASEGT. For the CDR3, the DNA is TGTGCCAGCAACCCGGGACATACTAGTGAAAAACTGTTTTTT. It codes for CASNPGHTSEKLFF.

This clonotype appeared many times. This chain joins TRBV9 and TRBJ2-6; D not resolved. The germline V gene encodes CDR1 SGDLS and CDR2 YYNGEE. V was cut by 0 bases and J by 0 bases, with 4 bases left in between. The CDR3 extends over 15 amino acids. The CDR3 bases are TGTGCCAGCAGCGTAGGTCTCTCTGGGGCCAACGTCCTGACTTTC. It codes for CASSVGLSGANVLTF.

V and J are TRBV6-2 or TRBV6-3 and TRBJ1-1, with 9 positions matching TRBD1. Germline CDR1 and CDR2: MNHEY and SVGEGT. CDR3 length equals 14 residues. With 2 bases clipped from V and 4 bases from J, the junction kept 2 bases outside the gene matches. In nucleotides, the CDR3 is TGTGCCAGCAGTTACCAGGACAGGGGCACTGAAGCTTTCTTT. Residues: CASSYQDRGTEAFF.

J is TRBJ2-3 and V is TRBV12-3 or TRBV12-4; possibly TRBD2 for D (5 bases). The CDR3 is 14 residues long. Trimming left V 6 bases short and J 6 bases short, with 16 bases between. CDR3 sequence reads: CASRSREGQDTQYF. In DNA, the CDR3 is TGTGCCAGCAGATCCCGCGAGGGCCAGGATACGCAGTATTTT.

The chain couples TRBV7-9 to TRBJ1-4, with D possibly being TRBD1 (5 bases). Trimming took off 5 bases at V and 16 bases at J, with 17 bases between the two ends. Per the germline V gene, CDR1 is SEHNR and CDR2 is FQNEAQ (reference sequence). The CDR3 is 12 amino acids. For the CDR3, the DNA is TGTGCCAGCAGCCGGACGGGGGAAAGACCGTTTTTT. Its protein is CASSRTGERPFF.

Note on this clonotype: A read error is likely, as this CDR3 ends without the conserved phenylalanine or tryptophan. The chain combines TRBV3-1 with TRBJ1-5; 10 nucleotides match TRBD1. Losses at the gene ends were 5 bases for V and 2 bases for J; bases not matched to a gene: 0. CDR3 length: 14 residues. Germline CDR1 reads LGHDT; CDR2 reads YNNKEL (reference sequence). The CDR3 protein is CASSGTGGNQPQHL. CDR3 sequence (DNA): TGTGCCAGCAGCGGGACAGGGGGCAATCAGCCCCAGCATTTG.

V gene TRBV11-2 combines with J gene TRBJ1-3; D unclear. Germline V gene sequence: CDR1 SGHAT, CDR2 FQNNGV. The ends were cut back, 4 bases at V and 6 bases at J, with 19 bases in the middle. The CDR3 contains 16 residues. The CDR3 loop is CASSSIRQTRLNTIYF. DNA of the CDR3: TGTGCCAGCAGCTCGATCAGGCAGACCCGCTTAAACACCATATATTTT.

This clonotype was recorded many times. A much larger clone lies one base from this, so it may be a read error. This chain links TRBV11-2 with TRBJ2-5, with D perhaps TRBD2 (5 bases). The germline V gene has CDR1 SGHAT and CDR2 FQNNGV. There are 11 residues in the CDR3. DNA of the CDR3: TGTGCCAGCAGCTTCGGGGAGACCCCGTACTTC. It specifies CASSFGETPYF.

This clonotype occurred many times. In nucleotides, the CDR3 is TGTGCCAGCAGTGCCCCCTCGACAGGGAGCGATGGCTACACCTTC. Residues: CASSAPSTGSDGYTF. This rearrangement joins TRBV6-5 to TRBJ1-2; 7 bases align to TRBD1. Unmatched junction bases numbered 12, after V lost 5 bases and J lost 6 bases. CDR3 size: 15 residues. Per the germline V gene, CDR1 is MNHEY and CDR2 is SVGAGI.

This clonotype was picked up many times. It is likely a read error, because the conserved phenylalanine at the end of the CDR3 is missing. The chain employs TRBV9 and TRBJ2-5; 7 bases agree with TRBD1. This CDR3 region has 13 residues. V was clipped by 0 bases and J by 4 bases; unmatched bases: 0. CDR1 SGDLS and CDR2 YYNGEE come from the germline V gene. The CDR3 coding sequence is TGTGCCAGCAGCGTAGGGACAGGAGAGACCCAGTACTCC. This encodes CASSVGTGETQYS.

This clonotype was detected ten times or more. The chain is built from TRBV6-2 or TRBV6-3 and TRBJ1-6; D is ambiguous. CDR3 length equals 13 residues. V shed 11 bases and J shed 7 bases, with 15 bases lying between them. CDR1 and CDR2 (germline): MNHEY, SVGEGT. The CDR3, as DNA: TGTGCCTGCAACCCGGCCCGCAATTCACCCCTCCACTTT. Amino acid sequence: CACNPARNSPLHF.

In this sample, this clonotype turned up many times. The rearrangement uses TRBV11-2 and TRBJ1-6, with 7 bases lining up with TRBD1. From germline, CDR1 is SGHAT and CDR2 FQNNGV. The CDR3 is 14 amino acids. J was trimmed by 10 bases and V by 7 bases; bases with no gene match: 10. Written as DNA, the CDR3 is TGTGCCAGCATCCAGGGGGATGCCTCCTCACCCCTCCACTTT. Amino acid sequence: CASIQGDASSPLHF.

The chain carries TRBV7-3 and TRBJ2-3; unclear D gene. Germline CDR1 and CDR2: SGHTA and FQGTGA. Trimming pared 0 bases from V and 11 bases from J, leaving 15 bases between. This CDR3 is built from 14 residues. This CDR3 reads CASSLTTSYNEQYF. The CDR3 bases are TGTGCCAGCAGCTTAACCACGTCCTACAATGAGCAGTATTTT. Full variable domain (remainder filled in from reference TRBV7-3 and TRBJ2-3): GAGVSQTPSNKVTEKGKYVELRCDPISGHTALYWYRQSLGQGPEFLIYFQGTGAADDSGLPNDRFFAVRPEGSVSTLKIQRTERGDSAVYLCASSLTTSYNEQYFGPGTRLTVL.

The table lists this clonotype with many counts. The chain employs TRBV5-1 and TRBJ1-6; 8 bases line up with TRBD1. CDR1 is SGHRS and CDR2 is YFSETQ in the germline V gene. The CDR3 loop spans 15 amino acids. J was trimmed by 6 bases and V by 0 bases; bases with no gene match: 2. CDR3 protein: CASSLGTGTNSPLHF. The DNA for the CDR3 is TGCGCCAGCAGCTTGGGGACAGGGACTAATTCACCCCTCCACTTT.

The V and J genes are TRBV7-9 and TRBJ1-2; no reliable D call. Deletions cut 6 bases from V and 8 bases from J, with 19 bases between. Per the germline V gene, CDR1 is SEHNR and CDR2 is FQNEAQ (reference sequence). This CDR3 contains 14 residues. The CDR3 region has the DNA TGTGCCAGCAGTTACTCCGTCACAAGTTGGGGCTACACCTTC. Amino acids: CASSYSVTSWGYTF. The full variable domain, rest sourced from reference TRBV7-9 and TRBJ1-2, is DTGVSQNPRHKITKRGQNVTFRCDPISEHNRLYWYRQTLGQGPEFLTYFQNEAQLEKSRLLSDRFSAERPKGSFSTLEIQRTEQGDSAMYLCASSYSVTSWGYTFGSGTRLTVV.

CDR3 protein: CASSLWRAQGTGELFF. CDR3 in DNA: TGTGCCAGCAGCTTATGGCGGGCCCAGGGAACCGGGGAGCTGTTTTTT. The chain has TRBV7-9 and TRBJ2-2; D possibly matches TRBD1 or TRBD2 (5 bases each). CDR1 is SEHNR, CDR2 FQNEAQ, per germline (reference sequence). Deletions cut 2 bases from V and 5 bases from J, with 15 bases between. The CDR3 is made up of 16 amino acids.

This clonotype was counted at least ten times. A much larger clone lies a single base off, so this may be a read error. The chain links TRBV6-5 to TRBJ2-7; D ambiguous. The CDR3 runs 11 residues. Looked up from germline, CDR1 is MNHEY and CDR2 is SVGAGI. Between the trimmed V and J ends, which lost 8 bases and 5 bases, there was a span of 10 bases. The CDR3 spells CASSPKDEQYV. In DNA form, the CDR3 reads TGTGCCAGCTCGCCGAAGGACGAGCAGTACGTC.